This T cell receptor (beta chain) was recovered during a study of T cell responses to AZD1222 COVID-19 vaccine. Study-level results: Clonal diversity was possibly underestimated; the donors were predominantly white British and more often female. Distributed over spike, vaccine-associated CD4 TCRs predominated at 160-218 and 743-854.

Germline V gives CDR1 SGHNT, CDR2 YYREEE (reference sequence). Germline trimming cut 4 bases from V and 0 bases from J; bases unmatched to any gene: 6. The length of the CDR3 is 15 residues. Clones were read by immunoSEQ multiplex PCR, and TCRdb kept only the in-frame ones, dropping some. The table lists some 150,000 clones, 88% of them singletons. Remarks on this clone: Its antigen is not identified.

Source: peripheral blood, taken on day 0 of AZD1222 vaccination. The clonotype comes from an adult in good health. V gene TRBV5-4 combines with J gene TRBJ1-2; 7 nucleotides align to TRBD1. CDR3 sequence (DNA): TGTGCCAGCAGCCTTGCAGGGGGAGCTAACTATGGCTACACCTTC. Amino acid sequence: CASSLAGGANYGYTF. Complete variable domain (other parts from reference TRBV5-4 and TRBJ1-2): ETGVTQSPTHLIKTRGQQVTLRCSSQSGHNTVSWYQQALGQGPQFIFQYYREEENGRGNFPPRFSGLQFPNYSSELNVNALELDDSALYLCASSLAGGANYGYTFGSGTRLTVV.